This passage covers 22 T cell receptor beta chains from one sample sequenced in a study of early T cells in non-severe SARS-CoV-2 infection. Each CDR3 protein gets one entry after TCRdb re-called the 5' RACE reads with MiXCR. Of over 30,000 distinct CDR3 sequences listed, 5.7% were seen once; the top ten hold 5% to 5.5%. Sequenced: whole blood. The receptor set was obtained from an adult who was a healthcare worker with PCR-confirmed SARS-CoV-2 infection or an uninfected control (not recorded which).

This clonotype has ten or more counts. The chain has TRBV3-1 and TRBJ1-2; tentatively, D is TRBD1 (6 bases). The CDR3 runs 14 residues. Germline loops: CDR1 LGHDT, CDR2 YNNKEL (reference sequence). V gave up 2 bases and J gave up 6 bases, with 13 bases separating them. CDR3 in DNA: TGTGCCAGCAGCCAATTGGGGGGGCTGGATGGCTACACCTTC. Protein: CASSQLGGLDGYTF.

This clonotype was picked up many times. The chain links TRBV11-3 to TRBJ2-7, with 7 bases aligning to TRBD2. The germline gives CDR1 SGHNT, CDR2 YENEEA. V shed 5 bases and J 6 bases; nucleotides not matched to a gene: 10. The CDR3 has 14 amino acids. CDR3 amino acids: CASSPGRLASEQYV. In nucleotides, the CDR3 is TGTGCCAGCAGCCCCGGTCGACTAGCTAGCGAGCAGTACGTC.

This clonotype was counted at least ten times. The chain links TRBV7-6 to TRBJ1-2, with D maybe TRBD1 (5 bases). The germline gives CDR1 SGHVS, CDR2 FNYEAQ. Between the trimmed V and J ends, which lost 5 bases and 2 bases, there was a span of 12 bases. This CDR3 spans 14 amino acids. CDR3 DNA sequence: TGTGCCAGCAGCCCCGACAGATTCAACTATGGCTACACCTTC. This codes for CASSPDRFNYGYTF. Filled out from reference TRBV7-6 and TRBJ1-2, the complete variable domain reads GAGVSQSPRYKVTKRGQDVALRCDPISGHVSLYWYRQALGQGPEFLTYFNYEAQQDKSGLPNDRFSAERPEGSISTLTIQRTEQRDSAMYRCASSPDRFNYGYTFGSGTRLTVV.

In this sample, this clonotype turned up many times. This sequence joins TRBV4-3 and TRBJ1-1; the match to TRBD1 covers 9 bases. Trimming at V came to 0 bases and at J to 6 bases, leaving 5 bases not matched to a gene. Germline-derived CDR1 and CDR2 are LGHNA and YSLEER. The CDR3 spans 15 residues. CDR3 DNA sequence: TGCGCCAGCAGCCAAGAGGGACAGGGAAGCGCTGAAGCTTTCTTT. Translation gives CASSQEGQGSAEAFF.

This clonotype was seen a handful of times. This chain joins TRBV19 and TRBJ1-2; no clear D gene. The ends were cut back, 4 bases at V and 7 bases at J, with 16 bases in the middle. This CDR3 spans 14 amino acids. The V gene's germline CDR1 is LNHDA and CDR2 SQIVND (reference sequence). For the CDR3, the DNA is TGTGCCAGTAGTAAGCGTCCGGTAACGGGTGGCTACACCTTC. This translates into CASSKRPVTGGYTF.

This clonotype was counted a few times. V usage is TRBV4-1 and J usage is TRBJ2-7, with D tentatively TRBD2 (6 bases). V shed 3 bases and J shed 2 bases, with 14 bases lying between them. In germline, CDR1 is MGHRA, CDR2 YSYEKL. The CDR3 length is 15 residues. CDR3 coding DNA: TGCGCCAGCAGCCAGGGGACTGCCCCGACCTACGAGCAGTACTTC. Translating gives CASSQGTAPTYEQYF.

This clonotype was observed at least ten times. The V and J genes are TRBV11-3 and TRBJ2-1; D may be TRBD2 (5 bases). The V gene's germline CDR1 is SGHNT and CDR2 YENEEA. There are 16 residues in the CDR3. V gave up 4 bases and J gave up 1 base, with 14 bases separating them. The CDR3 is CASSSPSPTSYNEQFF. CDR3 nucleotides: TGTGCCAGCAGCTCTCCTAGCCCAACGTCCTACAATGAGCAGTTCTTC.

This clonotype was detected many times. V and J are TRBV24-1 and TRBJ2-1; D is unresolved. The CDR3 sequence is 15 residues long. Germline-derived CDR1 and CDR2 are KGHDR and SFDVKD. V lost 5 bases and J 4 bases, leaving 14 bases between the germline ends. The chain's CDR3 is CATSVGSRGYNEQFF. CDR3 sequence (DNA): TGTGCCACCAGTGTCGGGTCCCGCGGTTACAATGAGCAGTTCTTC.

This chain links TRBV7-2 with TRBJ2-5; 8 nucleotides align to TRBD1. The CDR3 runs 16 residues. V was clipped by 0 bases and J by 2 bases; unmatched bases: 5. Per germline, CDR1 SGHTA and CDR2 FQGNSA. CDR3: CASSLASGTGQETQYF. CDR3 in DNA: TGTGCCAGCAGCTTAGCATCGGGGACAGGTCAAGAGACCCAGTACTTC.

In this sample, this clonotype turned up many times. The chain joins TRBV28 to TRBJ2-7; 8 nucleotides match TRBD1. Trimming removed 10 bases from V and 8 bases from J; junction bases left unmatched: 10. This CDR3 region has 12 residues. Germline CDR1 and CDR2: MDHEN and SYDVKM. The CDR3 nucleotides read TGTGCCACAGGACAGGGCTATATGAAGCAGTACTTC. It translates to CATGQGYMKQYF.

The CDR3 is CATRGDTEAFF. The CDR3 nucleotides are TGTGCCACCAGGGGAGACACTGAAGCTTTCTTT. The V and J genes are TRBV12-3 or TRBV12-4 and TRBJ1-1; D possibly corresponds to TRBD1 (6 bases). The length of the CDR3 is 11 residues. Trimming shortened V by 10 bases and J by 3 bases, and 9 bases separated the two germline ends.

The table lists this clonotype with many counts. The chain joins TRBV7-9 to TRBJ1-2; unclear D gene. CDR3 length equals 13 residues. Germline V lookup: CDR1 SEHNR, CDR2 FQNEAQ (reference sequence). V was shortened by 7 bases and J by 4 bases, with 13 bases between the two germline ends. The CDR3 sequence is CASTTEGPYGYTF. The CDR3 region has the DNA TGTGCCAGCACTACGGAGGGCCCCTATGGCTACACCTTC.

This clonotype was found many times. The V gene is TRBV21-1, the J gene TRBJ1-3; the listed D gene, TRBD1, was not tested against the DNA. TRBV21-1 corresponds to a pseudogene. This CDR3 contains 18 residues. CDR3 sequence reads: CASSKAEPGGKLGNTIYF. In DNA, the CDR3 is TGTGCCAGCAGCAAAGCGGAGCCCGGGGGGAAATTAGGAAACACCATATATTTT.

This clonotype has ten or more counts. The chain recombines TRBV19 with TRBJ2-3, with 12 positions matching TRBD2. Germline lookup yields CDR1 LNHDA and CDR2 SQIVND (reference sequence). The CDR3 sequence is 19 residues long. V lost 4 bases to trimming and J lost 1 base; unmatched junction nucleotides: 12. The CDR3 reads CASSRRFLAGGSRTDTQYF. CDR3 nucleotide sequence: TGTGCCAGTAGTAGAAGGTTCCTAGCGGGAGGGTCCCGCACAGATACGCAGTATTTT.

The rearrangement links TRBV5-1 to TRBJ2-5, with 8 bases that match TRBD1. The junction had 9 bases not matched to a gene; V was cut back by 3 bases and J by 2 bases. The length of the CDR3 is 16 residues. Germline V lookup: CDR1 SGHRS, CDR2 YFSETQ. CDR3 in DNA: TGCGCCAGCAGCTCTATGGGGACAGGTCTTCAAGAGACCCAGTACTTC. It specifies CASSSMGTGLQETQYF.

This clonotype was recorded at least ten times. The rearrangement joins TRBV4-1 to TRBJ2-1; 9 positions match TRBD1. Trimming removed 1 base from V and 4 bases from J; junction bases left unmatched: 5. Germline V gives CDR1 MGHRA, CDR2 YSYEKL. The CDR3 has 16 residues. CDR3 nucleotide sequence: TGCGCCAGCAGCCAAGCCCGGGACAGGGCTTACAATGAGCAGTTCTTC. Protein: CASSQARDRAYNEQFF.

CDR3 bases: TGCAGCGTTGACCAACCTCAGGATACGCAGTATTTT. This encodes CSVDQPQDTQYF. The V and J genes are TRBV29-1 and TRBJ2-3; D remains unclear. The CDR3 covers 12 residues. V was clipped by 3 bases and J by 6 bases, with 10 bases between them. CDR1 SQVTM and CDR2 ANQGSEA come from the germline V gene.

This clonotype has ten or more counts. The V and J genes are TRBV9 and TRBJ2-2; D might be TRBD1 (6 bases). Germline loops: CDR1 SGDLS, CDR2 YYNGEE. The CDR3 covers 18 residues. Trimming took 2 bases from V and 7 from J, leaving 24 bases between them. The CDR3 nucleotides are TGTGCCAGCAGCGTCACGGACAGCCTAATCAATCATCGCGGGGAGCTGTTTTTT. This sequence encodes CASSVTDSLINHRGELFF.

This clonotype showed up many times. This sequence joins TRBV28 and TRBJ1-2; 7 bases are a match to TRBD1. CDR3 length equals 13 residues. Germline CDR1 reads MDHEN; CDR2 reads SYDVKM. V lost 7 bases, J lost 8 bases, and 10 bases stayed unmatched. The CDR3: CASIPDRARGYTF. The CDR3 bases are TGTGCCAGCATTCCCGACAGGGCCCGGGGCTACACCTTC.

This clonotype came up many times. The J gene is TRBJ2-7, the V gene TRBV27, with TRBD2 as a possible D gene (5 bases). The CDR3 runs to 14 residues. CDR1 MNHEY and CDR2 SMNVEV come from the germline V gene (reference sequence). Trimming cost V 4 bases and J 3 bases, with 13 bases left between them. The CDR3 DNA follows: TGTGCCAGCAGTTCGTCAGGAGGTTACTACGAGCAGTACGTC. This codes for CASSSSGGYYEQYV.

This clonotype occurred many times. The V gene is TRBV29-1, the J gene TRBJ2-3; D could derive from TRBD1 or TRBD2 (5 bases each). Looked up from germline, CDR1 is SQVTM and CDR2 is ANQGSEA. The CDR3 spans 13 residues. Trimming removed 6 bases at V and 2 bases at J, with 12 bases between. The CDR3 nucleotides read TGCAGCGTGGGACGGGACCTCACAGATACGCAGTATTTT. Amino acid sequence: CSVGRDLTDTQYF.

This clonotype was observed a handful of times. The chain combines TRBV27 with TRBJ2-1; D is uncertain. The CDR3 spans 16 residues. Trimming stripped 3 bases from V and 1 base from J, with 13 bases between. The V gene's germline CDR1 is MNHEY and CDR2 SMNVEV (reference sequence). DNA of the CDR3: TGTGCCAGCAGTTTCTCCCGGCAGAGATCCTACAATGAGCAGTTCTTC. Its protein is CASSFSRQRSYNEQFF.